These 20 T cell receptor beta chains share one sample of origin, sequenced in a study of T-cell reconstitution after alpha-beta-depleted transplantation in children. Preparation of the TCRbeta library was carried out with unique molecular identifiers. TCRdb reprocessed the PCR reads via MiXCR and lists one record per CDR3 protein. The sample carries about 230,000 distinct CDR3 sequences, approximately 9% recorded once. The source was PBMCs from the stem cell graft donor, collected from the stem cell graft. These receptor sequences come from a human donor who donated a stem cell graft to a child with acute lymphoblastic leukemia.

This clonotype was seen more than once but under ten times. CDR3 in amino acids: CSAAQGGWEKLFF. The CDR3, as DNA: TGCAGTGCTGCGCAGGGTGGGTGGGAAAAACTGTTTTTT. The chain uses TRBV20-1 and TRBJ1-4; D possibly corresponds to TRBD1 (5 bases). The CDR3 runs 13 residues. V gave up 5 bases and J gave up 8 bases, with 15 bases separating them. CDR1 is DFQATT, CDR2 SNEGSKA, per germline (reference sequence).

This clonotype was counted only a few times. The chain is built from TRBV7-9 and TRBJ1-2; the match to TRBD1 covers 7 bases. The trim removed 4 bases at V and 0 bases at J, leaving 5 bases unmatched. The CDR3 loop spans 15 amino acids. CDR1 is SEHNR, CDR2 FQNEAQ, per germline (reference sequence). CDR3 DNA: TGTGCCAGCAGCTCATCGGACAGGACTAACTATGGCTACACCTTC. It is translated as CASSSSDRTNYGYTF.

This sequence joins TRBV12-3 or TRBV12-4 and TRBJ2-3; 9 bases are shared with TRBD1. J lost 0 bases, V lost 2 bases, and 3 bases had no gene match. This CDR3 region has 16 residues. The CDR3 reads CASSLSQGASTDTQYF. The CDR3 nucleotides read TGTGCCAGCAGTTTATCACAGGGGGCTAGCACAGATACGCAGTATTTT.

In this sample, this clonotype turned up a few times. This chain links TRBV12-3 or TRBV12-4 with TRBJ2-2; perhaps TRBD2 as D (6 bases). V lost 5 bases, J lost 2 bases, and 15 bases lay in between. CDR3 length: 16 amino acids. The CDR3 DNA reads TGTGCCAGCAGTACAGACCCCGGGGGAAACACCGGGGAGCTGTTTTTT. Its translation: CASSTDPGGNTGELFF.

This chain connects TRBV7-7 to TRBJ2-3; D gene uncertain. CDR3 length: 15 residues. From germline, CDR1 is SSHAT and CDR2 FNYEAQ (reference sequence). V shed 2 bases and J shed 5 bases, with 14 bases lying between them. The CDR3 coding sequence is TGTGCCAGCAGCTTATCGGCGGCGGTGGGAGATACGCAGTATTTT. It codes for CASSLSAAVGDTQYF.

This clonotype was found many times. The V gene is TRBV6-1, the J gene TRBJ1-2; D remains ambiguous. The V end was cut by 3 bases, the J end by 5 bases, with 16 bases between. The length of the CDR3 is 15 residues. The germline V gene encodes CDR1 MNHNS and CDR2 SASEGT. The CDR3 sequence: CASSEVSLPFYGYTF. CDR3 bases: TGTGCCAGCAGTGAGGTTTCTCTCCCCTTTTATGGCTACACCTTC.

This clonotype showed up many times. This chain uses TRBV5-6 with TRBJ2-5; D unclear. The CDR3 runs to 16 residues. V lost 1 base and J lost 1, with 14 bases in between. Germline loops: CDR1 SGHDT, CDR2 YYEEEE. CDR3 in amino acids: CASSLMDGRFQETQYF. CDR3 DNA sequence: TGTGCCAGCAGCTTGATGGACGGGCGTTTCCAAGAGACCCAGTACTTC.

Ten or more counts support this clonotype. The CDR3 region has the DNA TGTGCCAGCAGCCGACTACAGGGGACGACCATTCAGTACTTC. Residues: CASSRLQGTTIQYF. V gene TRBV4-2 combines with J gene TRBJ2-4, with 7 bases identical to TRBD1. Per the germline V gene, CDR1 is LGHNA and CDR2 is YNFKEQ. Losses at the gene ends were 4 bases for V and 9 bases for J; bases not matched to a gene: 9. The CDR3 runs to 14 residues.

This clonotype was observed at least ten times. V gene TRBV5-1 combines with J gene TRBJ2-7, with D possibly called TRBD1 or TRBD2 (6 bases each). The CDR3 consists of 15 residues. Trimming removed 0 bases at V and 2 bases at J, with 12 bases between. Germline V gives CDR1 SGHRS, CDR2 YFSETQ. In nucleotides, the CDR3 is TGCGCCAGCAGCTTGGAACCAGGGGAGGCCTACGAGCAGTACTTC. Residues: CASSLEPGEAYEQYF.

The rearrangement uses TRBV7-2 and TRBJ2-3; the match to TRBD2 covers 9 bases. The germline V gene encodes CDR1 SGHTA and CDR2 FQGNSA. The CDR3 covers 17 residues. V dropped 5 bases and J dropped 3; count of bases not matched to a gene: 12. CDR3 nucleotide sequence: TGTGCCAGCAGCCCCCCCTTAAGTAGCGGGAGAACAGATACGCAGTATTTT. Amino acids: CASSPPLSSGRTDTQYF.

The chain combines TRBV12-3 or TRBV12-4 with TRBJ1-4; 7 bases fit TRBD1. This CDR3 comprises 15 residues. Losses at the gene ends were 5 bases for V and 4 bases for J; bases not matched to a gene: 7. The CDR3, as DNA: TGTGCCAGCAGTGACGGGACAGTACTTAATGAAAAACTGTTTTTT. Its translation: CASSDGTVLNEKLFF.

This clonotype has at least ten counts. The gene calls are TRBV5-8 and TRBJ2-7; the D is unclear. The CDR3 is 12 amino acids. V lost 4 bases to trimming and J lost 3 bases, with 8 bases between them. The germline V gene has CDR1 SGHTS and CDR2 YDEGEE. The CDR3 nucleotides read TGTGCCAGCAGCCCGATCAGCTACGAGCAGTACTTC. Protein product: CASSPISYEQYF.

A few counts support this clonotype. This chain uses TRBV7-9 with TRBJ2-1; D gene ambiguous. Between the trimmed V and J ends, which lost 7 bases and 7 bases, there was a span of 11 bases. CDR1 and CDR2 from the germline V gene are SEHNR and FQNEAQ (reference sequence). The CDR3 runs to 12 residues. DNA of the CDR3: TGTGCCAGCAACCTCGTGGGGAATGAGCAGTTCTTC. Translation gives CASNLVGNEQFF.

This sequence joins TRBV6-7 and TRBJ1-6; D unclear. TRBV6-7 is an ORF, with its function uncertain. The CDR3 length is 16 residues. Trimming left V 2 bases short and J 3 bases short, with 11 bases between. The CDR3 coding sequence is TGTGCCAGCAGTTACAGGTCTAAGGGCTATAATTCACCCCTCCACTTT. Protein: CASSYRSKGYNSPLHF.

This sequence joins TRBV7-6 and TRBJ2-7; TRBD1 matches at 7 bases. With V trimmed by 3 bases and J by 6 bases, 2 bases remained unmatched. The germline V gene encodes CDR1 SGHVS and CDR2 FNYEAQ. The CDR3 length is 12 residues. CDR3 DNA sequence: TGTGCCAGCAGCTTCCCAGGGGGCGAGCAGTACTTC. This translates into CASSFPGGEQYF.

This clonotype was seen repeatedly, ten times or more. This rearrangement joins TRBV29-1 to TRBJ2-1, with TRBD2 identical over 10 bases. Germline V CDR1 and CDR2: SQVTM, ANQGSEA. The trim removed 6 bases at V and 4 bases at J, leaving 6 bases unmatched. This CDR3 comprises 14 residues. The CDR3 DNA sequence: TGCAGCGTCGACCTAGCGGGGGCTTACAATGAGCAGTTCTTC. Translation: CSVDLAGAYNEQFF.

This clonotype has a handful of counts. The gene calls are TRBV5-1 and TRBJ1-4; unclear D gene. Looked up from germline, CDR1 is SGHRS and CDR2 is YFSETQ. The CDR3 consists of 16 residues. V was pared by 1 base and J by 3 bases, with 13 bases between. CDR3 bases: TGCGCCAGCAGCTTGTATGGGCACTTATCTAATGAAAAACTGTTTTTT. Translating gives CASSLYGHLSNEKLFF. The full variable domain, its missing parts supplied by reference TRBV5-1 and TRBJ1-4, is KAGVTQTPRYLIKTRGQQVTLSCSPISGHRSVSWYQQTPGQGLQFLFEYFSETQRNKGNFPGRFSGRQFSNSRSEMNVSTLELGDSALYLCASSLYGHLSNEKLFFGSGTQLSVL.

This clonotype was seen a few times. V usage is TRBV12-3 or TRBV12-4 and J usage is TRBJ1-1; D gene uncertain. Trimming cost V 6 bases and J 8 bases, with 13 bases left between them. The CDR3 length is 12 residues. The CDR3 region is CASSQGPYEAFF. The CDR3 nucleotides read TGTGCCAGCAGCCAAGGCCCGTACGAAGCTTTCTTT.

In its sample, this clonotype was seen a few times. The chain links TRBV10-2 to TRBJ2-7, with a possible D match to TRBD1 (5 bases). The germline V gene has CDR1 WSHSY and CDR2 SAAADI. V lost 8 bases and J 7 bases, leaving 15 bases between the germline ends. The CDR3 is made up of 12 amino acids. The CDR3 loop reads CASAPGPWEQYF. In nucleotides, the CDR3 is TGCGCCAGCGCTCCAGGGCCCTGGGAGCAGTACTTC.

This clonotype came up many times. The CDR3 region has the DNA TGTGCCAGCTCACCTTTGGAGGGGTTCAATCAGCCCCAGCATTTT. Protein product: CASSPLEGFNQPQHF. The chain couples TRBV18 to TRBJ1-5; the D gene is possibly TRBD1 (5 bases). Per germline, CDR1 KGHSH and CDR2 LQKENI. V shed 3 bases and J shed 3 bases, with 12 bases lying between them. This CDR3 region has 15 residues. The full variable domain, with the rest looked up from reference TRBV18 and TRBJ1-5, is NAGVMQNPRHLVRRRGQEARLRCSPMKGHSHVYWYRQLPEEGLKFMVYLQKENIIDESGMPKERFSAEFPKEGPSILRIQQVVRGDSAAYFCASSPLEGFNQPQHFGDGTRLSIL.